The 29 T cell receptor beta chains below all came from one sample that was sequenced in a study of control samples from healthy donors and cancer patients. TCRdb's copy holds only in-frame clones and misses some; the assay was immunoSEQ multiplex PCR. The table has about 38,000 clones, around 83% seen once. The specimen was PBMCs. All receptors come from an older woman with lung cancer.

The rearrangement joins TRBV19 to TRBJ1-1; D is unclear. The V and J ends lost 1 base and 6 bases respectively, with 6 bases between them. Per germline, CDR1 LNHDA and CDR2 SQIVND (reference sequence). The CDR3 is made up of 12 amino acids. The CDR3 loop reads CASSIVDSEAFF. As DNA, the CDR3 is TGTGCCAGTAGTATAGTTGATTCTGAAGCTTTCTTT.

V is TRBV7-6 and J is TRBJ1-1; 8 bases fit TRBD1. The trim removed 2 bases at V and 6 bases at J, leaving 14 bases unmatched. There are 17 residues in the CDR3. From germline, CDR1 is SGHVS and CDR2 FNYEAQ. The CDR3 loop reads CASSLQGALVGFAEAFF. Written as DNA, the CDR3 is TGTGCCAGCAGCTTACAGGGGGCCCTTGTCGGGTTCGCTGAAGCTTTCTTT.

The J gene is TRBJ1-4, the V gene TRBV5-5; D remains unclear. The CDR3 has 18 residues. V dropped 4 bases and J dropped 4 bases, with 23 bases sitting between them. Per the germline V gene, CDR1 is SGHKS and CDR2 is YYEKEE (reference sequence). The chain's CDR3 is CASSPPPVGSVRNEKLFF. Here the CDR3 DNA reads TGTGCCAGCAGCCCTCCCCCCGTGGGCAGCGTTCGTAATGAAAAACTGTTTTTT.

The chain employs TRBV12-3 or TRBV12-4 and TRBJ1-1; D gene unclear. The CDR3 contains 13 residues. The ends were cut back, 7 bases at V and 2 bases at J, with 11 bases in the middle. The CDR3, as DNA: TGTGCCAGCACCCAGAGAGTAAACACTGAAGCTTTCTTT. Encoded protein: CASTQRVNTEAFF.

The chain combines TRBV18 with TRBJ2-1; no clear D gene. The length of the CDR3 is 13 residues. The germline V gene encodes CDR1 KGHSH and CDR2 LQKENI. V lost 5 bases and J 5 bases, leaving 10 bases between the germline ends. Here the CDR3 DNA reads TGTGCCAGCTCAGGGAATAGGGACAATGAGCAGTTCTTC. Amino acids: CASSGNRDNEQFF. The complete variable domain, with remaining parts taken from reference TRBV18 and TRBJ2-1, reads NAGVMQNPRHLVRRRGQEARLRCSPMKGHSHVYWYRQLPEEGLKFMVYLQKENIIDESGMPKERFSAEFPKEGPSILRIQQVVRGDSAAYFCASSGNRDNEQFFGPGTRLTVL.

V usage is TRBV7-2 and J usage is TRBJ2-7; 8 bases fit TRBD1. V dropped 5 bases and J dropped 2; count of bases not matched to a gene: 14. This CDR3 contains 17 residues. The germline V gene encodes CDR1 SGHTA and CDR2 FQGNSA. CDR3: CASSPAAQDRAPYEQYF. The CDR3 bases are TGTGCCAGCAGCCCCGCGGCCCAGGACAGGGCCCCCTACGAGCAGTACTTC.

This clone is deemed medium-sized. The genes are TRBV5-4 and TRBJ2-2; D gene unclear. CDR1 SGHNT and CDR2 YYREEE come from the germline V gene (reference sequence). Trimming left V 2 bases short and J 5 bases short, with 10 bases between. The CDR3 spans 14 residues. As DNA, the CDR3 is TGTGCCAGCAGCTTCTCCAGAGATACCGGGGAGCTGTTTTTT. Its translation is CASSFSRDTGELFF.

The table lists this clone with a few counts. CDR3 sequence (DNA): TGTGCCAGCAGCCCCCCACGTCAGCCCCAGCATTTT. It yields the protein CASSPPRQPQHF. This rearrangement joins TRBV12-3 or TRBV12-4 to TRBJ1-5, with D hard to call. CDR3 size: 12 residues. V was cut by 6 bases and J by 6 bases, with 9 bases left in between.

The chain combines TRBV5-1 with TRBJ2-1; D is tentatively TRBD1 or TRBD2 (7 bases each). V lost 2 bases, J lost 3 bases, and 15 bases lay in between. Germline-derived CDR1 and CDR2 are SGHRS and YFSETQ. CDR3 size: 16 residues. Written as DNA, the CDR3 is TGCGCCAGCAGCTTAAAGGGGGCGGGGGACTACAATGAGCAGTTCTTC. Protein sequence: CASSLKGAGDYNEQFF.

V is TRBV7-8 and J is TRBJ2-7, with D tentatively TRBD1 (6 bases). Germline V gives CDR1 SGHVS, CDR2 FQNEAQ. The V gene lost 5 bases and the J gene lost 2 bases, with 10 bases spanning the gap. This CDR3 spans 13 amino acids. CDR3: CASSGRTAYEQYF. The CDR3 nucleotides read TGTGCCAGCAGCGGCCGGACAGCCTACGAGCAGTACTTC.

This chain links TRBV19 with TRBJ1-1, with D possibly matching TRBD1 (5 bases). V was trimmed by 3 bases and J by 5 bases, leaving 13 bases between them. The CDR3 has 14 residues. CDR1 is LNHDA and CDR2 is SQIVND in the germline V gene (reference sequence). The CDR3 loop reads CASSMPGRGTEAFF. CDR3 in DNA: TGTGCCAGTAGTATGCCAGGGCGGGGAACTGAAGCTTTCTTT.

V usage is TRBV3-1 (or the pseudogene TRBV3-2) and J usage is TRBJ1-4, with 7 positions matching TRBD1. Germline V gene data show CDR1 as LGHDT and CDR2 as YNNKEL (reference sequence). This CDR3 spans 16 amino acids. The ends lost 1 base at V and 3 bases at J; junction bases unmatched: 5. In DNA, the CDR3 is TGTGCCAGCAGCCAAGGCGGGGGGACAGCTAATGAAAAACTGTTTTTT. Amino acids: CASSQGGGTANEKLFF.

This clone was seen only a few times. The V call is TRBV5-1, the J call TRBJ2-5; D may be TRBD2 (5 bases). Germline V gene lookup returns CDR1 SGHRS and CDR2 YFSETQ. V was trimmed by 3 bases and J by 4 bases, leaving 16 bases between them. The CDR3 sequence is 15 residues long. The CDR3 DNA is TGCGCCAGCAGCTCTGGTGCGGGTAAAGGAGAGACCCAGTACTTC. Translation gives CASSSGAGKGETQYF.

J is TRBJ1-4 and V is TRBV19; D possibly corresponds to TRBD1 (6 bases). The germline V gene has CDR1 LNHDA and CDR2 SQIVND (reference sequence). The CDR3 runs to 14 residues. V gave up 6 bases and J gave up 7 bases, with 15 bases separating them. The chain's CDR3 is CASSPGGLFEKLFF. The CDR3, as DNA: TGTGCCAGTAGCCCCGGGGGCTTATTTGAAAAACTGTTTTTT.

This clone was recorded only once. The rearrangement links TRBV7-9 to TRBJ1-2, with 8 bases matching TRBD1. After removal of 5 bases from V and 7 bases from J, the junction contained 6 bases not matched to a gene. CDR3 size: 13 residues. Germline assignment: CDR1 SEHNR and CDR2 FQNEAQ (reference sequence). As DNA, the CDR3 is TGTGCCAGCAGCGCCGGGACAGGCGGTGGCTACACCTTC. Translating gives CASSAGTGGGYTF.

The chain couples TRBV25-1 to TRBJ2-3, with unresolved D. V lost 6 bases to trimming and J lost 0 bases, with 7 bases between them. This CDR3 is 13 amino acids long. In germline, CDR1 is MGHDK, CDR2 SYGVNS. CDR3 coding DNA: TGTGCCAGCAGCGCATCTAGCACAGATACGCAGTATTTT. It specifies CASSASSTDTQYF.

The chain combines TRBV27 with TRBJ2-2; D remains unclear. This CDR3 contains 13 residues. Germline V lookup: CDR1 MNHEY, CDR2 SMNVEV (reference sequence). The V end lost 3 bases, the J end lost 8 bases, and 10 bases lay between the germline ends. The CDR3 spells CASSFGSWGELFF. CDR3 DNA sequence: TGTGCCAGCAGTTTCGGGTCCTGGGGGGAGCTGTTTTTT.

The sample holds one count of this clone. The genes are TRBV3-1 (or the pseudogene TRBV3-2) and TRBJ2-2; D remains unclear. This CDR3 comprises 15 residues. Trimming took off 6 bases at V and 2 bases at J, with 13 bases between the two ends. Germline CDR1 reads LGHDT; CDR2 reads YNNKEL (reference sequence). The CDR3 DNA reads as TGTGCCAGCAGACGGACGGCCGGTAACACCGGGGAGCTGTTTTTT. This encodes CASRRTAGNTGELFF.

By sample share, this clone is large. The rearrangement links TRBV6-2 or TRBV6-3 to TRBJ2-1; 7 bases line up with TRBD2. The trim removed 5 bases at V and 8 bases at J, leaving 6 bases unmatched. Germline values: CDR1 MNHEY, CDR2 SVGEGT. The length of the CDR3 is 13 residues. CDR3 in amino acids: CASSPGTKDEQFF. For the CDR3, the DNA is TGTGCCAGCAGTCCCGGGACTAAGGATGAGCAGTTCTTC.

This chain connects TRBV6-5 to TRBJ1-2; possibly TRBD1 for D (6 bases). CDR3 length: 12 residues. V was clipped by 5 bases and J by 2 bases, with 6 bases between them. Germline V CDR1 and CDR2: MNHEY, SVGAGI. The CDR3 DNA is TGTGCCAGCAGTCAGGGGAACTATGGCTACACCTTC. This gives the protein CASSQGNYGYTF.

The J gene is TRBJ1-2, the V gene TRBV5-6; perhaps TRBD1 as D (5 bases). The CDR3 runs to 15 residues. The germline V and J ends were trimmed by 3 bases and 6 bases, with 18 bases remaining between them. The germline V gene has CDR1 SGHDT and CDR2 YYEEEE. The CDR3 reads CASSSQAGSGDGYTF. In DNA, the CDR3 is TGTGCCAGCAGCTCTCAGGCGGGCTCGGGGGATGGCTACACCTTC.

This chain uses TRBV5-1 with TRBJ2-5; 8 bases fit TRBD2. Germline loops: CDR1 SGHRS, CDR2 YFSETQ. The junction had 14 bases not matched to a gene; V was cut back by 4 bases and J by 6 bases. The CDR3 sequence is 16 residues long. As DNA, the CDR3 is TGCGCCAGCAGCCCGCCCGCGCGGGAGGCTTCGAAGACCCAGTACTTC. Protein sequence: CASSPPAREASKTQYF.

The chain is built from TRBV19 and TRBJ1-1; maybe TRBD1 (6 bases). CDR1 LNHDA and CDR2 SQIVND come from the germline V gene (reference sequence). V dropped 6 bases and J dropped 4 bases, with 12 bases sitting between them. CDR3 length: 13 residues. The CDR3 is CASSAEDSTEAFF. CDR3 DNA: TGTGCCAGTAGCGCGGAGGACAGCACTGAAGCTTTCTTT.

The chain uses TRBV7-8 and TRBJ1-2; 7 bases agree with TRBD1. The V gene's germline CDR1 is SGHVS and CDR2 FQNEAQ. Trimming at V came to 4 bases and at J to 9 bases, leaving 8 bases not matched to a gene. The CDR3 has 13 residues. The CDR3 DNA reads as TGTGCCAGCAGCTCCATTAGACAGGGCAGCTACACCTTC. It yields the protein CASSSIRQGSYTF.

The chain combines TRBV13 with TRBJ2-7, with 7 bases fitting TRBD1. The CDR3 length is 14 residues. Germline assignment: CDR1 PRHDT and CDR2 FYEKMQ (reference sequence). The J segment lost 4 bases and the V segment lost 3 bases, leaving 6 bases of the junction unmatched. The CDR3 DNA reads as TGTGCCAGCAGCTTGGAAGGGGGCAAATACGAGCAGTACTTC. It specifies CASSLEGGKYEQYF.

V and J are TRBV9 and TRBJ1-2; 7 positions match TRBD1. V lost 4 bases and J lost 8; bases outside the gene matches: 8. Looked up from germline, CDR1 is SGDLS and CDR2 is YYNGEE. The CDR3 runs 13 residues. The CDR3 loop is CASSLTGSQGYTF. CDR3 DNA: TGTGCCAGCAGCTTGACAGGGAGTCAGGGCTACACCTTC. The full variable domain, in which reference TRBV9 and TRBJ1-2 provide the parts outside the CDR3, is DSGVTQTPKHLITATGQRVTLRCSPRSGDLSVYWYQQSLDQGLQFLIQYYNGEERAKGNILERFSAQQFPDLHSELNLSSLELGDSALYFCASSLTGSQGYTFGSGTRLTVV.

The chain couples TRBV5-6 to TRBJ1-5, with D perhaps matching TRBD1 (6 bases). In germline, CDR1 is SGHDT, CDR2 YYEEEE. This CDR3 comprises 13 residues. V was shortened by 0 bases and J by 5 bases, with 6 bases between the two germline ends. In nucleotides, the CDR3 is TGTGCCAGCAGCTTGGACAGGGATCAGCCCCAGCATTTT. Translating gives CASSLDRDQPQHF.

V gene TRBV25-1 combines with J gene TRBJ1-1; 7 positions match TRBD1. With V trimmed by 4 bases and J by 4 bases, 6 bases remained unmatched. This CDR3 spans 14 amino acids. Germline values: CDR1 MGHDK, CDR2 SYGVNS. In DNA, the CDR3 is TGTGCCAGCAGTGCACGACAGGGCGGCACTGAAGCTTTCTTT. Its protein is CASSARQGGTEAFF.

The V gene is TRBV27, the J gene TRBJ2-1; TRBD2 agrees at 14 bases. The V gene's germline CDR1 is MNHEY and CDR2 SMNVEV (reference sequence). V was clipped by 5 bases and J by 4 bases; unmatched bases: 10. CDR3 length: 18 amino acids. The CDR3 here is CASSGGTSGRSRYNEQFF. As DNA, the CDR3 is TGTGCCAGCAGTGGGGGGACTAGCGGGAGAAGTAGGTACAATGAGCAGTTCTTC.